The rows below give T cell receptor beta chains drawn from one sample of a study of T cells in localized non-small cell lung cancer. TCRdb's copy holds only in-frame clones and misses some; the assay was immunoSEQ multiplex PCR. The data show tens of thousands of clones, around 83% seen once. The sample here was PBMCs, taken before any cancer treatment. The source is a man aged 40 to 70 with stage II lung adenocarcinoma. Both conserved end residues are part of each CDR3. The order of the fields is V gene, D gene, clone size, J gene, CDR3 protein, CDR3 DNA. The D gene is left open where the match is weak. Clone size is given for some rows only: seen once, a few or many times, or a class if the clone is expanded.

TRBV6-1	TRBD1	-	TRBJ1-2	CASSVSDRATYGYTF	TGTGCCAGCAGTGTCTCCGACAGGGCAACCTATGGCTACACCTTC
TRBV25-1	TRBD1	-	TRBJ1-2	CASSATGGEGYGYTF	TGTGCCAGCAGTGCGACAGGGGGAGAGGGCTATGGCTACACCTTC
TRBV7-2	-	once	TRBJ1-4	CASSLKGTLLSTNEKLFF	TGTGCCAGCAGCTTAAAGGGAACCCTACTGTCGACTAATGAAAAACTGTTTTTT
TRBV5-6	TRBD2	once	TRBJ2-3	CASSFPSGLGDTQYF	TGTGCCAGCAGCTTTCCTAGCGGCCTGGGAGATACGCAGTATTTT
TRBV5-8	-	-	TRBJ2-1	CASSPRQSGDEQFF	TGTGCCAGCAGTCCCCGACAGTCAGGAGATGAGCAGTTCTTC
TRBV5-1	-	-	TRBJ1-1	CASSSQGMNTEAFF	TGCGCCAGCAGCTCACAGGGAATGAACACTGAAGCTTTCTTT
TRBV6-5	TRBD1	-	TRBJ1-5	CASSKRTGVNQPQHF	TGTGCCAGCAGTAAACGGACAGGGGTCAATCAGCCCCAGCATTTT
TRBV18	-	-	TRBJ1-1	CASSPQAQNTEAFF	TGTGCCAGCTCACCCCAGGCGCAGAACACTGAAGCTTTCTTT
TRBV7-8	-	-	TRBJ1-1	CASSFSVTEAFF	TGTGCCAGCAGCTTTTCAGTCACTGAAGCTTTCTTT
TRBV10-1	-	-	TRBJ2-3	CASSESTMSGDTQYF	TGCGCCAGCAGTGAGTCGACTATGAGTGGCGATACGCAGTATTTT
TRBV19	-	once	TRBJ2-5	CASSIGTKETQYF	TGTGCCAGTAGTATAGGAACCAAAGAGACCCAGTACTTC
TRBV5-1	TRBD1	-	TRBJ2-5	CASSYGTGGYQETQYF	TGCGCCAGCAGCTACGGGACAGGGGGATACCAAGAGACCCAGTACTTC
TRBV2	-	-	TRBJ2-5	CASSLSTSRGETQYF	TGTGCCAGCAGTCTCTCGACTAGTCGAGGAGAGACCCAGTACTTC
TRBV4-2	-	-	TRBJ2-3	CASSQAGGTDTQYF	TGTGCCAGCAGCCAAGCAGGCGGCACAGATACGCAGTATTTT
TRBV9	TRBD1	-	TRBJ2-2	CASSLYPGGANTGELFF	TGTGCCAGCAGCCTCTACCCAGGGGGCGCGAACACCGGGGAGCTGTTTTTT
TRBV7-4	TRBD1	-	TRBJ2-2	CASTERDRELTDTGELFF	TGTGCCAGCACCGAAAGGGACAGGGAACTGACAGACACCGGGGAGCTGTTTTTT
TRBV2	-	-	TRBJ1-2	CASSSLGTTQYYGYTF	TGTGCCAGCAGCTCGCTCGGGACAACCCAATACTATGGCTACACCTTC
TRBV5-1	-	-	TRBJ1-1	CASSVFRNTEAFF	TGCGCCAGCAGCGTATTCAGGAACACTGAAGCTTTCTTT
TRBV5-1	-	-	TRBJ1-2	CASRSNPLGGGYTF	TGCGCCAGCAGGTCGAACCCCCTAGGAGGTGGCTACACCTTC
TRBV6-5	-	-	TRBJ1-3	CASSYSRGLGGNTIYF	TGTGCCAGCAGTTACTCGCGGGGCTTAGGAGGAAACACCATATATTTT
TRBV7-9	-	-	TRBJ1-2	CASSLAGNDYYGYTF	TGTGCCAGCAGCTTAGCGGGTAACGATTACTATGGCTACACCTTC